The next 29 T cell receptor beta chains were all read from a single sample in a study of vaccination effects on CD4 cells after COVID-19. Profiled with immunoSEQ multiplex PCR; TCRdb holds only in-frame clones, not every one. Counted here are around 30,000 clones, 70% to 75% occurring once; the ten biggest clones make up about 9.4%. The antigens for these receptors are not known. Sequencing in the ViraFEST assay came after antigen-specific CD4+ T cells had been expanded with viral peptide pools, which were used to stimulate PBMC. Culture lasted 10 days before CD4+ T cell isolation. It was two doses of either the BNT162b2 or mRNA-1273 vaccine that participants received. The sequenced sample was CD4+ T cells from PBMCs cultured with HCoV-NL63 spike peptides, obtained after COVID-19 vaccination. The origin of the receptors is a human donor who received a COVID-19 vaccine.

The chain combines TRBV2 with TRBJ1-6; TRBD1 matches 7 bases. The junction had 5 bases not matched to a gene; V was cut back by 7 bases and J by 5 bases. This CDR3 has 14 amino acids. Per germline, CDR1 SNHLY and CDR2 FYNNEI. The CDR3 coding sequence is TGTGCCAGCAATAAGGGACAGAATAATTCACCCCTCCACTTT. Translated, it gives CASNKGQNNSPLHF.

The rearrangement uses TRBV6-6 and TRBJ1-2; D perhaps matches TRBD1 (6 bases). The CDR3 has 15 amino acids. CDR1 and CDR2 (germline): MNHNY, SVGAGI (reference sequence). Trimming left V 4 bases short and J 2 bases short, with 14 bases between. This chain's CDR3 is CASSFRKDSNYGYTF. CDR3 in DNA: TGTGCCAGCAGTTTTCGAAAGGACAGCAACTATGGCTACACCTTC.

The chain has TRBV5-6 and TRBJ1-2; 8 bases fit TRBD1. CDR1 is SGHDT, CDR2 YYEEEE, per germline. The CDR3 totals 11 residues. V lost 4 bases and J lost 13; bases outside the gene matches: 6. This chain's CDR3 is CASSIGQGTTF. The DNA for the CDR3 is TGTGCCAGCAGCATCGGACAGGGAACCACCTTC.

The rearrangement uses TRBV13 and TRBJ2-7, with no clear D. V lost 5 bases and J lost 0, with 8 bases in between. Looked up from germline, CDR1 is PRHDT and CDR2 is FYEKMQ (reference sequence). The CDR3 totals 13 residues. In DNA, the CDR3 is TGTGCCAGCAGCCCAGCCTTCTCCTACGAGCAGTACTTC. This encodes CASSPAFSYEQYF. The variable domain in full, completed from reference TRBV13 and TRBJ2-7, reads AAGVIQSPRHLIKEKRETATLKCYPIPRHDTVYWYQQGPGQDPQFLISFYEKMQSDKGSIPDRFSAQQFSDYHSELNMSSLELGDSALYFCASSPAFSYEQYFGPGTRLTVT.

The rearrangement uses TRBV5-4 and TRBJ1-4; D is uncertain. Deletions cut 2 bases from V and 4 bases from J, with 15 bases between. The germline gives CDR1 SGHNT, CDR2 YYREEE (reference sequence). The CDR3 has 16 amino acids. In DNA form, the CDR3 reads TGTGCCAGCAGCTTATACACTGCTAGGGTTAATGAAAAACTGTTTTTT. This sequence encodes CASSLYTARVNEKLFF.

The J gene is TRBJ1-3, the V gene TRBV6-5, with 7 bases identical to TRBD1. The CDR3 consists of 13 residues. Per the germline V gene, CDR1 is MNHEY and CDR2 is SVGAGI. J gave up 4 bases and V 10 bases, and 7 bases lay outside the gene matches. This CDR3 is CATRQGVGNTIYF. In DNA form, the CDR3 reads TGTGCCACCCGACAGGGAGTGGGAAACACCATATATTTT.

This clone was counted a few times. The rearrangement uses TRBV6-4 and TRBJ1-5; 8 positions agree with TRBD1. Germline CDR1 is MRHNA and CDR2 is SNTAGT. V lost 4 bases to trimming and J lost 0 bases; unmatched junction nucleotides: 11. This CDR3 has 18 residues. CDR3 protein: CASSVQEQGASSNQPQHF. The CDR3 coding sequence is TGTGCCAGCAGTGTACAGGAGCAGGGGGCTTCTAGCAATCAGCCCCAGCATTTT.

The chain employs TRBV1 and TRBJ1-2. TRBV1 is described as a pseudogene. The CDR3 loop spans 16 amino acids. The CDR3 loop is CTSSQARGGFGYGYTF. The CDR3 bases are TGCACCAGCAGCCAAGCACGAGGGGGGTTCGGCTATGGCTACACCTTC.

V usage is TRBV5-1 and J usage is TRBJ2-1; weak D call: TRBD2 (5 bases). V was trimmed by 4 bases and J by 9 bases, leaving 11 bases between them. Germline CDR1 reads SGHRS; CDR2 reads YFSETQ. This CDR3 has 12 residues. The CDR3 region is CASSPGLGEQFF. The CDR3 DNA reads TGCGCCAGCAGCCCAGGACTCGGTGAGCAGTTCTTC.

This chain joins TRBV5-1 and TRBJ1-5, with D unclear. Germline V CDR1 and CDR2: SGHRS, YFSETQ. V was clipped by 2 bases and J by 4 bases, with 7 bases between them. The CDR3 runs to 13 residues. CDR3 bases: TGCGCCAGCAGCTTCGAGAGGAATCAGCCCCAGCATTTT. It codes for CASSFERNQPQHF.

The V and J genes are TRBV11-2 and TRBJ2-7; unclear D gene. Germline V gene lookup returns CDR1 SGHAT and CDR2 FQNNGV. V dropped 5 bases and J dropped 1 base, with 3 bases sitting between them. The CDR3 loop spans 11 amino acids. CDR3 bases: TGTGCCAGCAGCCGTTCCTACGAGCAGTACTTC. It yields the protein CASSRSYEQYF.

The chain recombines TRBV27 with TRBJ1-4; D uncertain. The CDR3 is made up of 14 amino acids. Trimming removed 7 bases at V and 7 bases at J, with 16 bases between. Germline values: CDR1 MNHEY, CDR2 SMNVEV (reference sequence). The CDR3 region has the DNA TGTGCCAGCAAGAAGGACTTATCGGGTGAAAAACTGTTTTTT. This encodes CASKKDLSGEKLFF.

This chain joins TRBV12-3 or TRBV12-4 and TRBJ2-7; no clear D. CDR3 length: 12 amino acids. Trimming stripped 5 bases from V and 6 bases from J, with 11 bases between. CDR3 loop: CASSTRHSEQYF. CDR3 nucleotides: TGTGCCAGCAGTACCCGACACTCCGAGCAGTACTTC.

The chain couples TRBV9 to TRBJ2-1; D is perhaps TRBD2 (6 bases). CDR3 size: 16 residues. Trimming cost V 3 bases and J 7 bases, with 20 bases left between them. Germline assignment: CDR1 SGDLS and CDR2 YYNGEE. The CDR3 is CASSALAIMGGNEQFF. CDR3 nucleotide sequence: TGTGCCAGCAGCGCCCTAGCGATTATGGGTGGAAATGAGCAGTTCTTC.

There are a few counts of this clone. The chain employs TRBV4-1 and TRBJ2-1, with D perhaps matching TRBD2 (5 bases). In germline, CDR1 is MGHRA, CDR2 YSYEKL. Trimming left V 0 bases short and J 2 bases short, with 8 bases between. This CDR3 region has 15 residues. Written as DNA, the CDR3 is TGCGCCAGCAGCCAAGATTCCGGGACCTACAATGAGCAGTTCTTC. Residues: CASSQDSGTYNEQFF.

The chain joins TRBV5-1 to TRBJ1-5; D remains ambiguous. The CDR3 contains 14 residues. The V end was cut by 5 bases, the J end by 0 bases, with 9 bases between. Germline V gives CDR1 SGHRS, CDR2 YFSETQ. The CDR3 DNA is TGCGCCAGCAGAGAAGGTTATAGCAATCAGCCCCAGCATTTT. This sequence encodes CASREGYSNQPQHF.

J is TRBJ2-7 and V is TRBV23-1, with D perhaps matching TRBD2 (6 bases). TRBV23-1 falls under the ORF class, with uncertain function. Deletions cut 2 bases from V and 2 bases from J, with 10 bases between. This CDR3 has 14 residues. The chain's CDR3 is CASSQSRGTYEQYF. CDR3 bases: TGCGCCAGCAGTCAAAGCCGGGGGACCTACGAGCAGTACTTC.

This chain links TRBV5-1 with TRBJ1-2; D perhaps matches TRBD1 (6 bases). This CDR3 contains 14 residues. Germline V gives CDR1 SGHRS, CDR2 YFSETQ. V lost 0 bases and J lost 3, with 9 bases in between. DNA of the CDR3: TGCGCCAGCAGCTTGGCCTCAGGGGACTATGGCTACACCTTC. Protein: CASSLASGDYGYTF.

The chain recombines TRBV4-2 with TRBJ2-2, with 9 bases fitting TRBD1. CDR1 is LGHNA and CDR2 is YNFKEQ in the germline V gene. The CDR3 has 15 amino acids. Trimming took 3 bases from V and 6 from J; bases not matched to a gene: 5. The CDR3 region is CASSQGDRASGELFF. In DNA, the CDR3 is TGTGCCAGCAGCCAGGGGGACAGGGCATCCGGGGAGCTGTTTTTT.

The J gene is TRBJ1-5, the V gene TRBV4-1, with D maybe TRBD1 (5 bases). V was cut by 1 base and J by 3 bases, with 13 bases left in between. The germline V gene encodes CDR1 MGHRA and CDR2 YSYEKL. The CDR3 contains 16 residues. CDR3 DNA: TGCGCCAGCAGCCAAGGGCGGTACAGGACCAATCAGCCCCAGCATTTT. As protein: CASSQGRYRTNQPQHF.

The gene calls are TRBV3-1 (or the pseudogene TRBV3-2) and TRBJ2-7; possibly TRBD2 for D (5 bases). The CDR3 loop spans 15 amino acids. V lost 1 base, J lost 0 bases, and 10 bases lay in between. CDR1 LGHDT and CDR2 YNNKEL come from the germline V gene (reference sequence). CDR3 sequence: CASSQAAASSYEQYF. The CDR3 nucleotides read TGTGCCAGCAGCCAAGCAGCGGCCAGCTCCTACGAGCAGTACTTC.

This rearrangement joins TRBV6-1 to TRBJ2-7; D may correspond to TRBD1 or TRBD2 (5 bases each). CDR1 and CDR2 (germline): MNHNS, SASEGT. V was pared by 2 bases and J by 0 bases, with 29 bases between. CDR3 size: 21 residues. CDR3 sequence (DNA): TGTGCCAGCAGTGAAATTCTTCAACTACGGGGCAAGCCCTTCTTCTCCTACGAGCAGTACTTC. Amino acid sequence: CASSEILQLRGKPFFSYEQYF.

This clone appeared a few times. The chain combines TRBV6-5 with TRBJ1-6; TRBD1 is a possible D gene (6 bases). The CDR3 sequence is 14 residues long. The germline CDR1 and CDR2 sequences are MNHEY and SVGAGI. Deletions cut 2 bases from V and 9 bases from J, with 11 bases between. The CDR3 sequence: CASSYGRGVSPLHF. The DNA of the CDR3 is TGTGCCAGCAGTTACGGCAGGGGTGTTTCACCCCTCCACTTT.

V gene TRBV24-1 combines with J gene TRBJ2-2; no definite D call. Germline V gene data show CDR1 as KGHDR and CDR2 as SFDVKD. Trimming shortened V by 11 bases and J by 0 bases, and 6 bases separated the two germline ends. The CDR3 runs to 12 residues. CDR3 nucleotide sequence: TGTGCCATCGACCCGAACACCGGGGAGCTGTTTTTT. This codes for CAIDPNTGELFF.

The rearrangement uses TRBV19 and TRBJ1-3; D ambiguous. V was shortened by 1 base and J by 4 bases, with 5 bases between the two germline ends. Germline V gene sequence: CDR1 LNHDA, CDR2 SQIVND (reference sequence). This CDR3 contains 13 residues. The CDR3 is CASSIAGGNTIYF. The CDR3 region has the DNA TGTGCCAGTAGTATAGCTGGGGGAAACACCATATATTTT.

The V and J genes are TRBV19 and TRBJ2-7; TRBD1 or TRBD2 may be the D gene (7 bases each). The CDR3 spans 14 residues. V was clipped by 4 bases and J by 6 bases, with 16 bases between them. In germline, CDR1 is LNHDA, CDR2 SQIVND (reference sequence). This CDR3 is CASSSRGGPAEQYF. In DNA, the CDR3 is TGTGCCAGTAGTAGCAGGGGGGGACCTGCCGAGCAGTACTTC.

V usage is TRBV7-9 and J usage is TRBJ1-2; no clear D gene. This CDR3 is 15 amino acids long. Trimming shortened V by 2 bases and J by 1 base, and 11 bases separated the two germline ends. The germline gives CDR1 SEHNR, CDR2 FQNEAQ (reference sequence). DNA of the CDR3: TGTGCCAGCAGCTTATTCCGACACTTTAACTATGGCTACACCTTC. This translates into CASSLFRHFNYGYTF. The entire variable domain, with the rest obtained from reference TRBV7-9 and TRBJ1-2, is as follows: DTGVSQNPRHKITKRGQNVTFRCDPISEHNRLYWYRQTLGQGPEFLTYFQNEAQLEKSRLLSDRFSAERPKGSFSTLEIQRTEQGDSAMYLCASSLFRHFNYGYTFGSGTRLTVV.

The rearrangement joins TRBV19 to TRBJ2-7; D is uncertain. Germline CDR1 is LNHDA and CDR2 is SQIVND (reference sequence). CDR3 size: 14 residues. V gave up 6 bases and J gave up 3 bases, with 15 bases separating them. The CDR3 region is CASSITPADYEQYF. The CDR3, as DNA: TGTGCCAGTAGCATAACCCCCGCGGACTACGAGCAGTACTTC.

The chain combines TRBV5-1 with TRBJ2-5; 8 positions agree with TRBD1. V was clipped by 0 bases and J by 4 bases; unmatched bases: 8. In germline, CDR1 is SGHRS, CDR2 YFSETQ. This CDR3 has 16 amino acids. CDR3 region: CASSLAAGGAGETQYF. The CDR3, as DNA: TGCGCCAGCAGCTTGGCGGCAGGGGGCGCGGGAGAGACCCAGTACTTC.